This T cell receptor (beta chain) was recorded in a study of CD8 T cells in Susac syndrome (dated by TCRdb to the late 2010s). Study-wide context: Among the Susac syndrome patients who were sequenced, clinically active disease was present in more than 5 and clinical remission was observed in fewer than 10. At the time of blood withdrawal, Susac syndrome patients were either therapy-naive, taking corticosteroids (with some also receiving IVIg), or on IVIg alone. The study used repertoire sequencing to test whether antigen drove CD8+ T cell activation and differentiation in Susac syndrome. Study-wide conclusions, independent of this receptor: No clonal expansion was detected in the CD4+ T cell repertoire of Susac syndrome patients. The number of individuals in the TCR sequencing and HLA analysis was acknowledged as relatively small.

RNA was extracted using the RNeasy kit, and about 0.45 to 1 ug of the RNA was reverse transcribed with random hexamers. The immunoSEQ multiplex PCR assay, which covers 54 Vbeta and 13 Jbeta segments, was used to amplify TCR beta CDR3 regions. Bias from PCR amplification was corrected by using a synthetic template baseline for primer optimization and for computational correction. Concerning the study's data processing: Reads were annotated to V, D and J genes according to IMGT and were analyzed with immunoSEQ Analyzer, with only productive sequences retained. Clonality was computed as one minus Shannon entropy normalized by log2 of the number of productive unique sequences. For each patient and control, public and private clones were evaluated within the 100 most prevalent clones. Clones were defined as Susac-specific when absent from the healthy and MS cohorts, from over 950 published viral clones and from other ImmuneACCESS disease sequences. TCRdb reran the public reads through fastp at Q25 and MiXCR, keeping productive beta chains. All rows with the same CDR3 protein become a single entry with the most common DNA and genes. Here the V and J calls rest on TCRdb's processing, not on the authors' analysis. In this sample the table shows about 190,000 distinct CDR3 sequences, 90% to 97% of which occur a single time. 0.098% of the sample belongs to the ten largest clones.

Turning to this clonotype: Its cognate antigen has yet to be identified. Base quality data are lacking; no much larger clone is found one base away.

High-throughput TCR beta sequencing profiled peripheral blood CD8+ and CD4+ T cells from healthy donors, Susac syndrome patients and multiple sclerosis patients. The Susac syndrome patients fulfilled recently defined diagnostic criteria for definite or probable disease. Bulk CD8+ and CD4+ T cells were purified by magnetic negative isolation, whereas CD8+ TEMRA cells were enriched by FACS. Blood was collected in EDTA tubes and processed within 24 hours, with PBMCs isolated through density gradient centrifugation. PBMCs intended for TCR sequencing were cryopreserved in liquid nitrogen and were subsequently thawed in a 37 degrees C water bath. A purity of at least 90% was achieved for sorted or isolated CD4+, CD8+ and CD8+ TEMRA cells. The germline V gene encodes CDR1 MNHEY and CDR2 SVGEGT. There are 12 amino acids in the CDR3, from cysteine to phenylalanine inclusive. The retained sequence is limited to the CDR3, 36 bases, with the frame set at the first base. V and J are truncated by 8 bases and 2 bases respectively, leaving an intervening sequence of 9 bases.

The sequencing input was CD4+ T cells from PBMCs. The sequence derives from a human donor with Susac syndrome. The chain is assembled from TRBV6-2 or TRBV6-3 and TRBJ1-1; no D segment can be confidently identified. The CDR3 protein: CASRGSNTEAFF. In nucleotides, the sequence is TGTGCCAGCCGAGGGAGTAACACTGAAGCTTTCTTT.